Listed below are T cell receptor beta chains from one sample, sequenced in a study of cytomegalovirus exposure and HLA in healthy donors. Method: immunoSEQ multiplex PCR; TCRdb's copy keeps in-frame clones and lacks some. The sample shows about 160,000 clones, roughly 85% of them seen only once. Sequencing input: PBMCs. The receptors stem from a woman in her forties or fifties in good health and CMV-seronegative. The CDR3 runs from the conserved cysteine through the conserved F or W. A D gene is named only where the DNA matches it firmly. Clone size is stated in some rows and not others, as once, few, many or a class when expanded.

>TRBJ1-3|-|-|TRBV10-3
TGTGCAATCAAAGGGGTGTCGGCTGGAAACACCATATATTTT
CAIKGVSAGNTIYF
>TRBJ1-2|once|TRBD1|TRBV28
TGTGCCAGCAGCGACAGGGGGCGCCACTACACCTTC
CASSDRGRHYTF
>TRBJ1-3|-|-|TRBV21-1
TGTGCCAGCAGCAGCGAGCAGGCGAGAGGAAACACCATATATTTT
CASSSEQARGNTIYF
>TRBJ1-5|-|-|TRBV10-3
TGTGCCATCAGTGAGGGGGCGGGGGCCGGAAATCAGCCCCAGCATTTT
CAISEGAGAGNQPQHF
>TRBJ1-3|few|-|TRBV5-5
TGTGCCAGCAGCTTAAACAACCGGGACTCTGAGAGCTCTGGAAACACCATATATTTT
CASSLNNRDSESSGNTIYF
>TRBJ1-2|-|-|TRBV5-4
TGTGCCAGCAGCGCCGTTGGGGGCAACTATGGCTACACCTTC
CASSAVGGNYGYTF
>TRBJ1-2|few|TRBD1|TRBV4-3
TGCGCCAGCAGCCAGTTAGACAGGGTGGAAGCTGGCTACACCTTC
CASSQLDRVEAGYTF
>TRBJ2-1|once|TRBD1|TRBV27
TGTGCCAGCAGTTCCAGGGACAGACGCTCCTACAATGAGCAGTTCTTC
CASSSRDRRSYNEQFF
>TRBJ1-2|-|TRBD1|TRBV6-5
TGTGCCAGCACCCTTATCCGGGACAGGTACAGTGGCTACACCTTC
CASTLIRDRYSGYTF
>TRBJ2-3|-|TRBD1|TRBV4-3
TGCGCCAGCAGCCTGGGGGGGACAGGGCCAACAGATACGCAGTATTTT
CASSLGGTGPTDTQYF
>TRBJ1-2|-|TRBD1|TRBV4-2
TGTGCCAGCAGCCAAAAGGGACAGACGCTAGGCTACACCTTC
CASSQKGQTLGYTF
>TRBJ1-1|-|TRBD1|TRBV5-1
TGCGCCAGCAGCTTGATTCAGGGACAGTTATCTGAAGCTTTCTTT
CASSLIQGQLSEAFF
>TRBJ2-2|-|-|TRBV27
TGTGCCAGCAGTTTTAGGGCGGGGACGGGCACCGGGGAGCTGTTTTTT
CASSFRAGTGTGELFF
>TRBJ1-2|-|-|TRBV13
TGTGCCAGCAGCTCGAAAAAAGTGACAGTTCCTCCGGCTAACTATGGCTACACCTTC
CASSSKKVTVPPANYGYTF
>TRBJ2-2|-|TRBD1|TRBV28
TGTGCCAGCAGTCCCTCCGGGACAGGGGAAACGAGAAGCACCGGGGAGCTGTTTTTT
CASSPSGTGETRSTGELFF
>TRBJ1-6|-|TRBD1|TRBV4-3
TGCGCCAGCAGCCAAGAGGCCGGGACAGGGTCGTCACCCCTCCACTTT
CASSQEAGTGSSPLHF
>TRBJ1-6|once|-|TRBV4-1
TGCGCCAGCAGCCAAGACCCGTCTTATTCCCCCCTCCACTTT
CASSQDPSYSPLHF
>TRBJ2-1|-|TRBD2|TRBV6-1
TGTGCCAGCATTTTCCGAGCGGGGGGATACAATGAGCAGTTCTTC
CASIFRAGGYNEQFF
>TRBJ2-1|-|-|TRBV14
TGTGCCAGCAGCCAAGAAGTAAGTTGGTCGGATGAGCAGTTCTTC
CASSQEVSWSDEQFF
>TRBJ2-7|few|-|TRBV10-3
TGTGCCTCAGGCGGGGTTTCCTACGAGCAGTACTTC
CASGGVSYEQYF
>TRBJ2-1|-|TRBD1|TRBV7-6
TGTGCCAGCAGCCCTCCCCGGGGACAGGGGGCTGAAAATGAGCAGTTCTTC
CASSPPRGQGAENEQFF
>TRBJ1-2|-|-|TRBV6-5
TGTGCCAGCAGACAGGGAGTCTATGGCTACACCTTC
CASRQGVYGYTF
>TRBJ2-1|-|-|TRBV12-5
TGTGCTAGTGGTTTGGTAATTCGAGGGAACTCCTACAATGAGCAGTTCTTC
CASGLVIRGNSYNEQFF
>TRBJ2-3|once|-|TRBV27
TGTGCCAGCACTTCCTTTGTTGGGGCCACAGATACGCAGTATTTT
CASTSFVGATDTQYF
>TRBJ2-5|-|TRBD1|TRBV5-4
TGTGCCAGCAGTCAGCCGAAGACAGGGAAAGAGACCCAGTACTTC
CASSQPKTGKETQYF
>TRBJ2-7|-|-|TRBV27
TGTGCCAGCAGTCTAAGAATGACAGGTCTGCCCTACGAGCAGTACTTC
CASSLRMTGLPYEQYF
>TRBJ1-2|-|-|TRBV20-1
TGCAGTCAAACGGGGGACGGCTACACCTTC
CSQTGDGYTF
>TRBJ1-3|medium-sized|-|TRBV2
TGTGCCAGCAGGCCCCAGGGTCCTGGAAACACCATATATTTT
CASRPQGPGNTIYF
>TRBJ2-2|few|TRBD1|TRBV5-5
TGTGCCAGCAGCTTGCTTGGGACAGGCAACACCGGGGAGCTGTTTTTT
CASSLLGTGNTGELFF